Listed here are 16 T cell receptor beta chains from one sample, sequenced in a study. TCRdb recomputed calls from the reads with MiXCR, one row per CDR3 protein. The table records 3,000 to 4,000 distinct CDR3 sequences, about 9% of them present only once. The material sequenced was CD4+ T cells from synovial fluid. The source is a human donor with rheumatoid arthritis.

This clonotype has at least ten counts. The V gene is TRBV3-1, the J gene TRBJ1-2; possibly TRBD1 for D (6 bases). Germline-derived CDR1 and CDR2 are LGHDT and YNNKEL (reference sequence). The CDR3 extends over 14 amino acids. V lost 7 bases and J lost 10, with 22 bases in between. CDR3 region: CASNHGGAGEDYTF. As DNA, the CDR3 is TGTGCCAGCAACCACGGGGGGGCCGGGGAGGACTACACCTTC.

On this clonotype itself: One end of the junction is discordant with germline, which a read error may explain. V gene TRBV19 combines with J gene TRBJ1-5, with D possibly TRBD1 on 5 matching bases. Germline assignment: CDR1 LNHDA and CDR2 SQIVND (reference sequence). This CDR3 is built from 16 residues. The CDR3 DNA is TGTGCCAGAAGTACCCTCCGGGGCAGGGCTGGTCAGCCCCAGCATTTT. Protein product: CARSTLRGRAGQPQHF.

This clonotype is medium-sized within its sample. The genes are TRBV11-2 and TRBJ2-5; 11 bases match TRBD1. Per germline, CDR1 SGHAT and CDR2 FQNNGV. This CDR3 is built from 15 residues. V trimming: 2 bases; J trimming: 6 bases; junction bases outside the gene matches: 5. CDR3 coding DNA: TGTGCCAGCAGCTTACCCGGACAGGGGGCACAGACCCAGTACTTC. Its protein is CASSLPGQGAQTQYF.

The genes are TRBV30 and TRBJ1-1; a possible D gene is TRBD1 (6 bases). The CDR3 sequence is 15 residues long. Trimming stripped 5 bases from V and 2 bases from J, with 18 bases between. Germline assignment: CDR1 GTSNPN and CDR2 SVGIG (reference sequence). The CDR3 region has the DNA TGTGCCTGGGGGGGGGCCCGCTCCCAAAACACTGAAGCTTTCTTT. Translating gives CAWGGARSQNTEAFF.

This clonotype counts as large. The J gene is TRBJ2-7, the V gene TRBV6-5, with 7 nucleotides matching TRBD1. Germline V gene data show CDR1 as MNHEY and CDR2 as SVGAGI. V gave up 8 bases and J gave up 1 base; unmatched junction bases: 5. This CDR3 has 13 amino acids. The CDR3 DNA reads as TGTGCCAGCCAGCCAGGGGGTTCCTACGAGCAGTACTTC. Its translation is CASQPGGSYEQYF.

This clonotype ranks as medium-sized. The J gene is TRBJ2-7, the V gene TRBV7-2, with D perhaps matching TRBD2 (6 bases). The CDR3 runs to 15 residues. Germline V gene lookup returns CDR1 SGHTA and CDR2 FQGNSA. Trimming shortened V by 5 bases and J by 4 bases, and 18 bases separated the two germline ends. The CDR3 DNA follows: TGTGCCAGCAGCCCCCCAGTGGGACTGGGGTACGAGCAGTACTTC. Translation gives CASSPPVGLGYEQYF.

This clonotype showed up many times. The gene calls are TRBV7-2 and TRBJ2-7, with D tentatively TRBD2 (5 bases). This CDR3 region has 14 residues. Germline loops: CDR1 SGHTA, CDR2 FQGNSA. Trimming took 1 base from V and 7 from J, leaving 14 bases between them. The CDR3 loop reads CASSLESGRGEQYF. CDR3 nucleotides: TGTGCCAGCAGCTTAGAATCGGGCCGGGGTGAGCAGTACTTC.

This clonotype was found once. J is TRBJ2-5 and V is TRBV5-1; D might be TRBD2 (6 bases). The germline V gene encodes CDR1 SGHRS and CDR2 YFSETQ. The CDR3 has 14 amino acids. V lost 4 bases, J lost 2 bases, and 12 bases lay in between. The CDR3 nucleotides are TGCGCCAGCAGCCCGGCGGGGCTACAAGAGACCCAGTACTTC. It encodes CASSPAGLQETQYF.

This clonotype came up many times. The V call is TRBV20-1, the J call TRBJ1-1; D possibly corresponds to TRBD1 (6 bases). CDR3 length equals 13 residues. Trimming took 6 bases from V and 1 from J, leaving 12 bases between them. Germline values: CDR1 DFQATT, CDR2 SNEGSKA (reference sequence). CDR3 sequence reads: CSAWWGANTEAFF. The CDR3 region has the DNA TGCAGTGCCTGGTGGGGGGCGAACACTGAAGCTTTCTTT.

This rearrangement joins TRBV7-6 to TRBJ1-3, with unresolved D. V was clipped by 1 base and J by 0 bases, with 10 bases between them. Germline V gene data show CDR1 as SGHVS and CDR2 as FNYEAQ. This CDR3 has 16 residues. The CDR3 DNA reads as TGTGCCAGCAGCTTAGGTGGCGGGGACTCTGGAAACACCATATATTTT. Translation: CASSLGGGDSGNTIYF.

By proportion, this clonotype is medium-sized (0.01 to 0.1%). CDR3 nucleotides: TGTGCCAGCAGTCGCCAGGGGGATATTGGTTCACCCCTCCACTTT. Protein: CASSRQGDIGSPLHF. This sequence joins TRBV28 and TRBJ1-6; 7 bases are a match to TRBD1. CDR3 length equals 15 residues. Germline trimming cut 5 bases from V and 9 bases from J; bases unmatched to any gene: 10. Germline CDR1 reads MDHEN; CDR2 reads SYDVKM.

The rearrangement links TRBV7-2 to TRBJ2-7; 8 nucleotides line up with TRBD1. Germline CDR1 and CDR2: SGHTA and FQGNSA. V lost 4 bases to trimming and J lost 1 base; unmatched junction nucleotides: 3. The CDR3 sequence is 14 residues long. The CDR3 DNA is TGTGCCAGCAGCTACGGGACAGGTTCCTACGAGCAGTACTTC. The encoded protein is CASSYGTGSYEQYF.

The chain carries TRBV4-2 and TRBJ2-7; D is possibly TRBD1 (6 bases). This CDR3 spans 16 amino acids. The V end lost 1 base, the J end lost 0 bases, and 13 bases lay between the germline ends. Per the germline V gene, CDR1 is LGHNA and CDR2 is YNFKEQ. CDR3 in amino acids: CASSQVVGQSSYEQYF. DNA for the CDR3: TGTGCCAGCAGCCAAGTCGTTGGACAGAGCTCCTACGAGCAGTACTTC.

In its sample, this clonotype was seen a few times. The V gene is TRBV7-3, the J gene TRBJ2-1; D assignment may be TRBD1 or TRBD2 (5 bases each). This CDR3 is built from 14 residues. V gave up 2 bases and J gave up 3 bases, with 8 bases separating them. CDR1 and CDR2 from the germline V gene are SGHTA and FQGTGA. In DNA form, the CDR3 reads TGTGCCAGCAGCTTAGGGGGTAACTACAATGAGCAGTTCTTC. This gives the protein CASSLGGNYNEQFF.

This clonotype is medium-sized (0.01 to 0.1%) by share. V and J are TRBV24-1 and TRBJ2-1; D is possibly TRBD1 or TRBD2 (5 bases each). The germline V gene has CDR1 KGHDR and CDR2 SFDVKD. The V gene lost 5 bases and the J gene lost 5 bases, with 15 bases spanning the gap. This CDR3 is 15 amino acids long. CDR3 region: CATSGTGTRDNEQFF. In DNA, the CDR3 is TGTGCCACCAGTGGGACCGGGACCAGAGACAATGAGCAGTTCTTC.

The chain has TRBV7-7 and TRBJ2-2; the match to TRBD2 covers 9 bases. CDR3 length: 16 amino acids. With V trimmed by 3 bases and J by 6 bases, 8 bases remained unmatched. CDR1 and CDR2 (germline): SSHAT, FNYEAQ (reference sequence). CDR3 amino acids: CASSLGASGISGELFF. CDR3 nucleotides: TGTGCCAGCAGCTTGGGGGCTAGCGGGATCTCCGGGGAGCTGTTTTTT.